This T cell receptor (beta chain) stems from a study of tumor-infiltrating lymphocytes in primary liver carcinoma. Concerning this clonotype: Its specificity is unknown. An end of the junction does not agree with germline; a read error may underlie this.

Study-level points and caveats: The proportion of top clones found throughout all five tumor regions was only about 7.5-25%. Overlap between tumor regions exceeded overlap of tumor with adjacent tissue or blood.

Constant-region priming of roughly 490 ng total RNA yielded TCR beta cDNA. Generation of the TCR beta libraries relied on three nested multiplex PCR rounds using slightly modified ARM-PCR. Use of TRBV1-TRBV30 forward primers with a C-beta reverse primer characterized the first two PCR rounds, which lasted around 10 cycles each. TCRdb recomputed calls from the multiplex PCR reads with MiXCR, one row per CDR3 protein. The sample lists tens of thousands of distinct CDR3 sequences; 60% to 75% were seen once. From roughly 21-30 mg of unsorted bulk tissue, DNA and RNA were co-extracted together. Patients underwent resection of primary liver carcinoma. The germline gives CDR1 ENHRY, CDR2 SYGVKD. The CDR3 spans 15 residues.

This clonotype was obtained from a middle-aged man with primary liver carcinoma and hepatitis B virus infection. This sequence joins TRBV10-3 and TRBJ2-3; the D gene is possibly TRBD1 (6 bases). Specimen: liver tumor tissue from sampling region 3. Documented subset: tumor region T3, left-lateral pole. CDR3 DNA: TGTACCATCACCCCCAGGGGTACCCTCACAGATACGCAGTATTTT. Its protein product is CTITPRGTLTDTQYF.